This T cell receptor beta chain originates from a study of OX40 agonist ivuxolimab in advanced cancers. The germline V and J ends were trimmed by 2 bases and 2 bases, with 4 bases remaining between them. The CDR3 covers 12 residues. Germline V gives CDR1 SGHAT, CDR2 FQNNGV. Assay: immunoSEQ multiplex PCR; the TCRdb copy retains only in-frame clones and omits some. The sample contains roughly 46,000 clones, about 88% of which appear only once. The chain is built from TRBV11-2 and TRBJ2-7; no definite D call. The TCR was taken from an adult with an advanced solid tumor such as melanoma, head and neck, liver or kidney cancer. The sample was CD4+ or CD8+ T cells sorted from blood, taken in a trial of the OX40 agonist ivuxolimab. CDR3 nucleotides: TGTGCCAGCAGCTTACTGCCCTACGAGCAGTACTTC. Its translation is CASSLLPYEQYF. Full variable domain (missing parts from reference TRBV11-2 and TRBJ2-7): EAGVAQSPRYKIIEKRQSVAFWCNPISGHATLYWYQQILGQGPKLLIQFQNNGVVDDSQLPKDRFSAERLKGVDSTLKIQPAKLEDSAVYLCASSLLPYEQYFGPGTRLTVT.